This TCR beta chain is from a study of T cell responses to AZD1222 COVID-19 vaccine. Method: immunoSEQ multiplex PCR; TCRdb's copy keeps in-frame clones and lacks some. The sample yields about 120,000 clones, approximately 90% seen once. Germline-derived CDR1 and CDR2 are MNHEY and SVGAGI. This CDR3 is 14 amino acids long. V was pared by 1 base and J by 4 bases, with 3 bases of the junction left unmatched. The receptor was isolated from an adult in good health. The rearrangement joins TRBV6-5 to TRBJ2-5, with 7 positions matching TRBD1. Here the sequenced sample was peripheral blood, taken on day 0 of AZD1222 vaccination. The CDR3, as DNA: TGTGCCAGCAGTTACTACGGGGACAGAGAGACCCAGTACTTC. This codes for CASSYYGDRETQYF.